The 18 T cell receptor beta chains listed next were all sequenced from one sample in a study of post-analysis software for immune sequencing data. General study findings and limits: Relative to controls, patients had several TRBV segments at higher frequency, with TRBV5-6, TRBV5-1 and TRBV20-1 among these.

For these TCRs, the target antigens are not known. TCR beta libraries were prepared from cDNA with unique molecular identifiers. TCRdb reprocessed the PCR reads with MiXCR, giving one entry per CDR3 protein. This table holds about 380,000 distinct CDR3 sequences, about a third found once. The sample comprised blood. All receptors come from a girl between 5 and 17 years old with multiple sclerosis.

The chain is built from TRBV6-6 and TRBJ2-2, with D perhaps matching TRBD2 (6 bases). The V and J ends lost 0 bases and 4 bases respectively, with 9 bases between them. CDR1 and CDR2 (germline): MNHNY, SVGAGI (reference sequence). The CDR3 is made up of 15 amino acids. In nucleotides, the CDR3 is TGTGCCAGCAGTTACTCGGGGAGGAGCACCGGGGAGCTGTTTTTT. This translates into CASSYSGRSTGELFF.

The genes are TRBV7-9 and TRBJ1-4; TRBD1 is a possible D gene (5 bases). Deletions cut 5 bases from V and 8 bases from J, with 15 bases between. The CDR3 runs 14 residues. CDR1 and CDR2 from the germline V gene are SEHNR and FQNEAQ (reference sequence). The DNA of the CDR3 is TGTGCCAGCAGCCGGACACTCCGTGGGGAAAAACTGTTTTTT. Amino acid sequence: CASSRTLRGEKLFF.

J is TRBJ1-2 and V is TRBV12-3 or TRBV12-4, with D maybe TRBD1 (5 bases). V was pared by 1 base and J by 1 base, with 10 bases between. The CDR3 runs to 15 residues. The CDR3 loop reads CASSLVGGGNYGYTF. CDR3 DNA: TGTGCCAGCAGTTTAGTCGGGGGGGGTAACTATGGCTACACCTTC.

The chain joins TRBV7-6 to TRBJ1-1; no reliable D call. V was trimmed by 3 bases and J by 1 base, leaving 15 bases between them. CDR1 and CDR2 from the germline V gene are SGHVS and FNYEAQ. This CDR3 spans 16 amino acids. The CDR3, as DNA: TGTGCCAGCAGCTTTTCAGCCCCCGCCGGGAACACTGAAGCTTTCTTT. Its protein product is CASSFSAPAGNTEAFF.

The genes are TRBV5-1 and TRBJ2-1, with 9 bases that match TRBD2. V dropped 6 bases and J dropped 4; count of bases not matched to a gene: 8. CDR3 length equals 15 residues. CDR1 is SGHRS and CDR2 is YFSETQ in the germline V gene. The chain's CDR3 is CASMGGTSSYNEQFF. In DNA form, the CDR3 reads TGCGCCAGCATGGGGGGGACTAGCTCTTACAATGAGCAGTTCTTC.

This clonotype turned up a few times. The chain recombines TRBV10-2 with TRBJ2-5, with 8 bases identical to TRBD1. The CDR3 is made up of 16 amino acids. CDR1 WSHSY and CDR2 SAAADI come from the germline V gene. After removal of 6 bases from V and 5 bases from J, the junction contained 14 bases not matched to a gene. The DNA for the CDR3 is TGCGCCAGCAGACTATCACTCAGGGGGCCCATGGAGACCCAGTACTTC. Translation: CASRLSLRGPMETQYF.

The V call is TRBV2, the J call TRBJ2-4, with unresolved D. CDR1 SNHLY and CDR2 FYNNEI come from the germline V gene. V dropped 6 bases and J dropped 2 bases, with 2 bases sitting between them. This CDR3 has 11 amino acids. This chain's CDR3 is CASSPKNIQYF. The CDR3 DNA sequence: TGTGCCAGCAGCCCCAAAAACATTCAGTACTTC.

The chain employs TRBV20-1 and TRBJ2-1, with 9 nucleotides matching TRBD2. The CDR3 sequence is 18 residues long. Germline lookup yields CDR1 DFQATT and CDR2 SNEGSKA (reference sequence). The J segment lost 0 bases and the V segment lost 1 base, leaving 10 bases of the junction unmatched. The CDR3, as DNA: TGCAGTGCTAGAGGGACCCGGACTAGCGAAAGCTCCTACAATGAGCAGTTCTTC. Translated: CSARGTRTSESSYNEQFF.

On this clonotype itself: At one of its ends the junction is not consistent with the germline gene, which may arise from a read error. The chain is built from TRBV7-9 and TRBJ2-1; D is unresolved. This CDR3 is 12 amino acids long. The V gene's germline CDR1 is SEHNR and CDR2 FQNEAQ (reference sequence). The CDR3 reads CTSSSNTVEQFF. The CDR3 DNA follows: TGTACCAGCAGCTCCAATACTGTGGAGCAGTTCTTC.

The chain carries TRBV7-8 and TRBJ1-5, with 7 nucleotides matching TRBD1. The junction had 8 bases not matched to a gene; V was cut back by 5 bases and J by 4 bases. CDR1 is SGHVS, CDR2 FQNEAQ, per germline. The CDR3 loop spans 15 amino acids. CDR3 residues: CASSPRTGRNQPQHF. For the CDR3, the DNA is TGTGCCAGCAGCCCCCGGACAGGTCGGAATCAGCCCCAGCATTTT.

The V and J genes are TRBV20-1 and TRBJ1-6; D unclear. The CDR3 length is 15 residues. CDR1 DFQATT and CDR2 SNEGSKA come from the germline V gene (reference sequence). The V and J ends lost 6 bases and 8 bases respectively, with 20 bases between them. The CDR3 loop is CSAASDTSRDSPLHF. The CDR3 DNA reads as TGCAGTGCCGCGTCAGACACCTCGAGGGATTCACCCCTCCACTTT.

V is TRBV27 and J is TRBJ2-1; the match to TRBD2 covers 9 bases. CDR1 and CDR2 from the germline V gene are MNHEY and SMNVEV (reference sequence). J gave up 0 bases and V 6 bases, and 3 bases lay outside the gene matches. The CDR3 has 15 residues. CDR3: CASSVSGSSYNEQFF. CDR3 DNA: TGTGCCAGCAGCGTTAGCGGGAGCTCCTACAATGAGCAGTTCTTC.

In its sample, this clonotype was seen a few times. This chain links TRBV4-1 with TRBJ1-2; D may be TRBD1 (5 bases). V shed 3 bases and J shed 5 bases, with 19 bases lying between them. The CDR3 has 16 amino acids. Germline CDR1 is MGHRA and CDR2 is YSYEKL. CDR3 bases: TGCGCCAGCAGCCAGACCTGGGGAGGGGCTACTTATGGCTACACCTTC. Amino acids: CASSQTWGGATYGYTF.

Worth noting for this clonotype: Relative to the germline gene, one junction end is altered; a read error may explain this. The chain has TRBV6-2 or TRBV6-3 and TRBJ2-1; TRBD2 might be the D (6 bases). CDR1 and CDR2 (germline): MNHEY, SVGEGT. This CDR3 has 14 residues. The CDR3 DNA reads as TGCGCCAGCAGTTACTCGGGACTCCTCAATGAGCAGTTCTTC. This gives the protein CASSYSGLLNEQFF.

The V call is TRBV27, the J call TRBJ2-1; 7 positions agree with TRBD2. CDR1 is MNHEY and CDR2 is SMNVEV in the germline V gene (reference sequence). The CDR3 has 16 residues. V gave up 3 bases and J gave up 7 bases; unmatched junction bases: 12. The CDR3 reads CASSLPGGRARNEQFF. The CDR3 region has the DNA TGTGCCAGCAGTTTGCCGGGGGGTCGGGCGCGGAATGAGCAGTTCTTC.

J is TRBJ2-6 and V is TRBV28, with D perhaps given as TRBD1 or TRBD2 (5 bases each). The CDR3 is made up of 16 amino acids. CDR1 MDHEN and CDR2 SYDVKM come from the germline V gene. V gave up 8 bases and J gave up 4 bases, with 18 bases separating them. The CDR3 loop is CASVSRPGTGANVLTF. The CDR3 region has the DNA TGTGCCAGCGTTTCACGCCCAGGGACCGGGGCCAACGTCCTGACTTTC.

The CDR3: CASSPGGLSSYEQYF. CDR3 nucleotides: TGTGCCAGCAGCCCGGGGGGGCTGAGCTCCTACGAGCAGTACTTC. This chain connects TRBV7-8 to TRBJ2-7, with 8 bases identical to TRBD2. Germline V gives CDR1 SGHVS, CDR2 FQNEAQ. This CDR3 is 15 amino acids long. V lost 5 bases and J lost 0; bases outside the gene matches: 6.

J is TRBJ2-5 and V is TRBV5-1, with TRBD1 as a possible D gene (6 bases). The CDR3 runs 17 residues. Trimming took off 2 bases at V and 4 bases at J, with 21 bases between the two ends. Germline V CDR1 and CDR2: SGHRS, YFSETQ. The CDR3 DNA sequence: TGCGCCAGCAGCTTCGCTGGGGGAGACAGGAACCGAGAGACCCAGTACTTC. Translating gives CASSFAGGDRNRETQYF.